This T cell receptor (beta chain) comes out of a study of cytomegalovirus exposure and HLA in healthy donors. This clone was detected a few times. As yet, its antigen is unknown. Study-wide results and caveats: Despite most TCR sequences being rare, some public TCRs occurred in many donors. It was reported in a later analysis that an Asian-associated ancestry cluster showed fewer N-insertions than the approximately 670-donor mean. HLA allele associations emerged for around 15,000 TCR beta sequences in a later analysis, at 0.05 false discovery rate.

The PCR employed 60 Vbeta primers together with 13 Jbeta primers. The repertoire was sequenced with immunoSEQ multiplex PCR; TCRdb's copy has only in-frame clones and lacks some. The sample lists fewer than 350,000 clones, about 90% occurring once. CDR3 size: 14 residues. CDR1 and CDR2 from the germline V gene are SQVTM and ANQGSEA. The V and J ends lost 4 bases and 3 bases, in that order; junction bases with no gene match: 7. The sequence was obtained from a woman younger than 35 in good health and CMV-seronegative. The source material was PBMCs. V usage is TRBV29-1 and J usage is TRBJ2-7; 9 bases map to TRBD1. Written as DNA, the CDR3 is TGCAGCGTTGTCTCGGGACAGGGAGTCTACGAGCAGTACTTC. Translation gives CSVVSGQGVYEQYF.